What follows describes a single T cell receptor beta chain. An end of the junction differs from the germline gene, which may be a read error. Using its own MiXCR run on the reads, TCRdb lists one record per CDR3 protein. The sample holds 100,000 or so distinct CDR3 sequences, more than 20% seen once. The data are from a study of T cell repertoires in cytomegalovirus infection. The germline V gene encodes CDR1 SEHNR and CDR2 FQNEAQ (reference sequence). This CDR3 region has 15 residues. Sequenced input: CD8+ T cells from PBMCs. The V call is TRBV7-9, the J call TRBJ1-1; possible D gene TRBD1, 6 bases. The receptor's source is a human donor in good health (CMV status not recorded). Some clones in this sample may be carry-over from other donors' samples. CDR3 sequence reads: CASSPAGVGDTKAFF. The CDR3 bases are TGTGCCAGCAGTCCCGCGGGGGTAGGGGACACTAAAGCTTTCTTT.